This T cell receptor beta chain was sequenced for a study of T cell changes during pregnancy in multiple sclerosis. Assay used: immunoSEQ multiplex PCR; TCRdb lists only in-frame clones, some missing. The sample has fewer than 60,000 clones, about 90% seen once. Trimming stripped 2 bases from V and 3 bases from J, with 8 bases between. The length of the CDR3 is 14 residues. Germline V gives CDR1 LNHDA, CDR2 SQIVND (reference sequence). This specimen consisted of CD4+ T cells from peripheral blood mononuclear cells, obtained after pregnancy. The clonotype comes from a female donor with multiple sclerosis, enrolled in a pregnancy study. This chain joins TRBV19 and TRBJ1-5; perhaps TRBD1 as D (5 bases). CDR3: CASSIQGYNQPQHF. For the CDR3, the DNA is TGTGCCAGTAGTATACAGGGCTACAATCAGCCCCAGCATTTT.